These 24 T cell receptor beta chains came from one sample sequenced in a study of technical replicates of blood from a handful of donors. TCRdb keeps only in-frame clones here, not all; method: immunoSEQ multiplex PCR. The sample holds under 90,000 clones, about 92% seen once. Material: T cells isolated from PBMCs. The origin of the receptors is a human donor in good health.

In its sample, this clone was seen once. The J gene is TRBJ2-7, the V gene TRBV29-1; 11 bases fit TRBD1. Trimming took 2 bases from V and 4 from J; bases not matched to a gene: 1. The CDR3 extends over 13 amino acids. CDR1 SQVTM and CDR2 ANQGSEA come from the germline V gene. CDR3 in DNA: TGCAGCGTTGAAAGGGACAGGGGGTACGAGCAGTACTTC. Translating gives CSVERDRGYEQYF.

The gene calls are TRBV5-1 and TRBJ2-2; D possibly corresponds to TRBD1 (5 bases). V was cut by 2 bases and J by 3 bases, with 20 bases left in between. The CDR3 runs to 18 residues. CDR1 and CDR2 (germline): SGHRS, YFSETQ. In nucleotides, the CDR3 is TGCGCCAGCAGCTTTACGTTTAAGCGTTTACAGGACACCGGGGAGCTGTTTTTT. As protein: CASSFTFKRLQDTGELFF.

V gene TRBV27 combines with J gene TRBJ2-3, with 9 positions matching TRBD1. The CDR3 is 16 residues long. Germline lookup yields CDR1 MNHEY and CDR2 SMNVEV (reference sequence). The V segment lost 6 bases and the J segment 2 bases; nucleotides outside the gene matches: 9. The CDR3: CASRTGGLADTDTQYF. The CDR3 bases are TGTGCCAGCAGGACAGGGGGATTGGCAGACACAGATACGCAGTATTTT.

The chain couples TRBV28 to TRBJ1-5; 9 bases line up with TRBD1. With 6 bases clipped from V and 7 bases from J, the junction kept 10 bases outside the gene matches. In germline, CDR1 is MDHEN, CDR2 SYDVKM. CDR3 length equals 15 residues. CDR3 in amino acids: CASSYRGLRAQPQHF. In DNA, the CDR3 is TGTGCCAGCAGCTACAGGGGGCTAAGGGCCCAGCCCCAGCATTTT.

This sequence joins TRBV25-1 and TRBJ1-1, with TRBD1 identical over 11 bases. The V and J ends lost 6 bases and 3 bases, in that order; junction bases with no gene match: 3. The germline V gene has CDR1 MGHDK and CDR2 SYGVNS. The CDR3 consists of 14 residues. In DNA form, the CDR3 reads TGTGCCAGCAGCCGGGACAGGGGGTACACTGAAGCTTTCTTT. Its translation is CASSRDRGYTEAFF.

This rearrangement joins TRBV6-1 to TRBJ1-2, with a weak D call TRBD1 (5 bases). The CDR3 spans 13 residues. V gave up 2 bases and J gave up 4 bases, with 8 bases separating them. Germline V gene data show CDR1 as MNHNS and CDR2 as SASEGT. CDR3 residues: CASSEQGRYGYTF. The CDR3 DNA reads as TGTGCCAGCAGTGAACAGGGTCGCTATGGCTACACCTTC.

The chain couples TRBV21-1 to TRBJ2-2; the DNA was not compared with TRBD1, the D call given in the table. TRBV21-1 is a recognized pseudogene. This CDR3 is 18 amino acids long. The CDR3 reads CASSKDSPVVRGSGELFF. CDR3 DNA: TGTGCCAGCAGCAAAGATAGTCCGGTGGTAAGGGGAAGCGGGGAGCTGTTTTTT.

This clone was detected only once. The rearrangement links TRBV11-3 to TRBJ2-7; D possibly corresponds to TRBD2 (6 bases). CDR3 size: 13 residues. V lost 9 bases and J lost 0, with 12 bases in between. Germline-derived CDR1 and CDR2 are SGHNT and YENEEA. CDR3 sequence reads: CASSSASSYEQYF. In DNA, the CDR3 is TGTGCCAGTTCTAGCGCGAGCTCCTACGAGCAGTACTTC.

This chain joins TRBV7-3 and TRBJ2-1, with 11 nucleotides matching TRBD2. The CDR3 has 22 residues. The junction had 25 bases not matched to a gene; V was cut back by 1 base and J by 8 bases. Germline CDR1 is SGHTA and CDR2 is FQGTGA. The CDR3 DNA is TGTGCCAGCAGCTTAAAGGTCAGAAGTATTAGCGGGGGGGCCAGTTCAGTCCATGAGCAGTTCTTC. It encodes CASSLKVRSISGGASSVHEQFF.

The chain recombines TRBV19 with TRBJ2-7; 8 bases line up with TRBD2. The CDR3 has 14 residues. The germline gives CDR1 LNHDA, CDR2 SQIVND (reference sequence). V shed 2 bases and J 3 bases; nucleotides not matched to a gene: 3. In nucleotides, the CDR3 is TGTGCCAGTAGTATACGGGAGGGAGGCTACGAGCAGTACTTC. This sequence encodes CASSIREGGYEQYF.

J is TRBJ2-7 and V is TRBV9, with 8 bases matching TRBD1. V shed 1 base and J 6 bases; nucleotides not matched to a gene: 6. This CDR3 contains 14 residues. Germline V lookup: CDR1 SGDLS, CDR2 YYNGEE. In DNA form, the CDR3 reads TGTGCCAGCAGCGTAACAGACAGGGGCAGCGAGCAGTACTTC. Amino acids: CASSVTDRGSEQYF.

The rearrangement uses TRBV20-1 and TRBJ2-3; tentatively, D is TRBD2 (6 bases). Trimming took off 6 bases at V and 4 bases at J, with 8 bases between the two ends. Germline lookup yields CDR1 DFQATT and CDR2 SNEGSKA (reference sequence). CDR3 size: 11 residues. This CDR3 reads CSAGGADTQYF. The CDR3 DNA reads TGCAGTGCCGGAGGGGCAGATACGCAGTATTTT.

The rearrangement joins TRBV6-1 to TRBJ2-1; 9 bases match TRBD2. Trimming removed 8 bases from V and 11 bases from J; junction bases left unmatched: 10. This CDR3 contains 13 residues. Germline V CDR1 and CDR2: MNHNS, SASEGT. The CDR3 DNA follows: TGTGCCAGCGCAAGCGGGGGGCTACAAAAGCAGTTCTTC. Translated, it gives CASASGGLQKQFF.

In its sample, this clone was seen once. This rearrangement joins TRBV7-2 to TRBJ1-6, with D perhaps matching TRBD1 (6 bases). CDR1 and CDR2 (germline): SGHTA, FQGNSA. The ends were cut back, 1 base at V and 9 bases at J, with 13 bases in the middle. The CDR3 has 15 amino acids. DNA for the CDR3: TGTGCCAGCAGCTTAGTGGGAGGGGGTGGTTCACCCCTCCACTTT. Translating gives CASSLVGGGGSPLHF.

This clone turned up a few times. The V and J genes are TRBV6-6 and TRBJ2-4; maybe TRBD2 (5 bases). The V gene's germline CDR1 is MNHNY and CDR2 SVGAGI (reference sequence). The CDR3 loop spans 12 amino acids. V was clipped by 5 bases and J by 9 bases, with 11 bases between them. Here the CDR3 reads CASSLGRGIQYF. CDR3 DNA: TGTGCCAGCAGTCTCGGACGGGGCATTCAGTACTTC.

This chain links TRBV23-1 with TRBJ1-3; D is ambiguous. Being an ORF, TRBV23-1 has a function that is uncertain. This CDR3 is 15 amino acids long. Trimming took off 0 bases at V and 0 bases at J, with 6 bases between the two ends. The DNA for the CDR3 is TGCGCCAGCAGTCAATCTCTCGGCTCTGGAAACACCATATATTTT. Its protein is CASSQSLGSGNTIYF.

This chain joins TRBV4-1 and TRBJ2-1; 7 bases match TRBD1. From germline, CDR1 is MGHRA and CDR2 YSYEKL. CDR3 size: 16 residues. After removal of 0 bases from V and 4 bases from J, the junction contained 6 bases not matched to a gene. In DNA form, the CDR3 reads TGCGCCAGCAGCCAAGACTCACAGGGGAAGTACAATGAGCAGTTCTTC. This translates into CASSQDSQGKYNEQFF.

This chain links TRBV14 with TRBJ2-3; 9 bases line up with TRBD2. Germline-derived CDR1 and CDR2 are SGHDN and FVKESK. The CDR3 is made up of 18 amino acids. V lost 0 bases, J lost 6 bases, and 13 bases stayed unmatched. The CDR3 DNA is TGTGCCAGCAGCCAAGAAGTGTGGAGCGGGGGGCCGGGGGATACGCAGTATTTT. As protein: CASSQEVWSGGPGDTQYF. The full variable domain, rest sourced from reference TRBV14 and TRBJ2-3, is EAGVTQFPSHSVIEKGQTVTLRCDPISGHDNLYWYRRVMGKEIKFLLHFVKESKQDESGMPNNRFLAERTGGTYSTLKVQPAELEDSGVYFCASSQEVWSGGPGDTQYFGPGTRLTVL.

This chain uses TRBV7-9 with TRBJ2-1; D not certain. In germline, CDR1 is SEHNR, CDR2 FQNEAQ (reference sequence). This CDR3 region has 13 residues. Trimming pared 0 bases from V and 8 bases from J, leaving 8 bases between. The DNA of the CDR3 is TGTGCCAGCAGCTTAGCGTACCCGGATGAGCAGTTCTTC. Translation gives CASSLAYPDEQFF. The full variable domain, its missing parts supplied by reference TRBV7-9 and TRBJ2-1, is DTGVSQNPRHKITKRGQNVTFRCDPISEHNRLYWYRQTLGQGPEFLTYFQNEAQLEKSRLLSDRFSAERPKGSFSTLEIQRTEQGDSAMYLCASSLAYPDEQFFGPGTRLTVL.

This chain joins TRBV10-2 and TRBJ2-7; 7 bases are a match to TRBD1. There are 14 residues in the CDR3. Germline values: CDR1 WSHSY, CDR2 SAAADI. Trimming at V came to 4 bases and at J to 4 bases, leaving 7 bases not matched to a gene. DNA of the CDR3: TGCGCCAGCAGTGTGGGGACAGTATTTTACGAGCAGTACTTC. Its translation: CASSVGTVFYEQYF.

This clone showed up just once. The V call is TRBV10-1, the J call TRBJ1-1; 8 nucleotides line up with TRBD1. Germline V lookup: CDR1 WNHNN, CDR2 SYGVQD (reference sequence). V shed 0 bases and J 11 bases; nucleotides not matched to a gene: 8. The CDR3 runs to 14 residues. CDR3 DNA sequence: TGCGCCAGCAGTGAGTCGACACCGGGACAGGAGGCTTTCTTT. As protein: CASSESTPGQEAFF.

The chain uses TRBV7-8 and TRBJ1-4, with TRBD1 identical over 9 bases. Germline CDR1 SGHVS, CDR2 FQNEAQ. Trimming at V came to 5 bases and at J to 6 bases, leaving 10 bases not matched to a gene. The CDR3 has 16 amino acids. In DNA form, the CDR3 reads TGTGCCAGCAGCCTACGAGGTGGACAGGGGTATGAAAAACTGTTTTTT. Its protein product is CASSLRGGQGYEKLFF.

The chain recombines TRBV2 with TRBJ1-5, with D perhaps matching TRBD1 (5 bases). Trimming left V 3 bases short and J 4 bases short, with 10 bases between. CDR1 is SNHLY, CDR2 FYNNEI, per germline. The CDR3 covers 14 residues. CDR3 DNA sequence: TGTGCCAGCAGTGAGCAGGGAATGAATCAGCCCCAGCATTTT. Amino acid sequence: CASSEQGMNQPQHF.

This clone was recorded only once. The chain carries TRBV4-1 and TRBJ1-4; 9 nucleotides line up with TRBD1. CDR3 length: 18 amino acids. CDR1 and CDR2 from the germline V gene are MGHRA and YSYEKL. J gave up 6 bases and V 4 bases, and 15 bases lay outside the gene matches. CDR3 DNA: TGCGCCAGCAGCCCGTTCACAGGGGGCGGCAAATCGGATGAAAAACTGTTTTTT. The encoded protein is CASSPFTGGGKSDEKLFF.